The rows below give T cell receptor beta chains drawn from one sample of a study of regulatory T cells in long-lasting Graves disease. From the multiplex PCR reads, TCRdb called clonotypes with MiXCR, one entry per CDR3 protein. This sample carries more than 400,000 distinct CDR3 sequences, 15% to 20% of them seen once, and the ten largest clones take about 10%. These data are also associated with another study on T cells in Graves' hyperthyroidism and ophthalmopathy.

The specimen was peripheral blood mononuclear cells (PBMCs), collected at new diagnosis, from a patient treated with antithyroid drugs. The receptor source for this set is a woman younger than 45 with Graves disease. Both conserved end residues are part of each CDR3. Each record gives: D gene, CDR3 length, clone size, V gene, J gene, CDR3 protein, CDR3 DNA. The D gene is left open where the match is weak. Rows may omit the clone size; those that give it use once, few, many or a size class.

NA	12	NA	TRBV28	TRBJ1-5	CASSFITQPQHF	TGTGCCAGCAGTTTTATTACTCAGCCCCAGCATTTT
NA	16	many	TRBV27	TRBJ2-3	CASSPLGSPSTDTQYF	TGTGCCAGCAGTCCTCTAGGGAGCCCTAGCACAGATACGCAGTATTTT
TRBD1	15	many	TRBV12-3/TRBV12-4	TRBJ1-1	CASSSTGDWSTEAFF	TGTGCCAGCAGTTCGACAGGGGACTGGAGCACTGAAGCTTTCTTT
NA	13	NA	TRBV5-1	TRBJ1-2	CASSLGRSVDYTF	TGCGCCAGCAGCTTGGGGCGCTCAGTAGACTACACCTTC
NA	13	NA	TRBV28	TRBJ1-4	CATRALRDEKLFF	TGTGCCACCAGGGCTTTGCGAGATGAAAAACTGTTTTTT
TRBD1	15	NA	TRBV19	TRBJ2-1	CASKTGTGGYNEQFF	TGTGCCAGTAAAACCGGGACAGGGGGCTACAATGAGCAGTTCTTC
NA	13	many	TRBV28	TRBJ1-5	CASSSRVRQPQHF	TGTGCCAGCAGTTCCAGGGTTAGACAGCCCCAGCATTTT
NA	14	few	TRBV6-4	TRBJ1-1	CASSPSRGQTEAFF	TGTGCCAGCAGCCCAAGTCGGGGCCAGACTGAAGCTTTCTTT
TRBD2	15	many	TRBV27	TRBJ2-3	CASSLSLADPNTQYF	TGTGCCAGCAGTTTAAGTCTAGCGGACCCCAATACGCAGTATTTT
NA	14	many	TRBV7-2	TRBJ1-4	CASSRTSKNEKLFF	TGTGCCAGCAGCCGTACTTCGAAGAATGAAAAACTGTTTTTT
TRBD2	17	many	TRBV28	TRBJ2-1	CASSFPSGRKRNNEQFF	TGTGCCAGCAGTTTTCCTAGCGGGAGGAAGAGGAATAATGAGCAGTTCTTC
NA	12	NA	TRBV6-1	TRBJ1-1	CASRTFGPEAFF	TGTGCCAGCAGAACTTTTGGCCCTGAAGCTTTCTTT
NA	16	few	TRBV14	TRBJ1-2	CASSQDRGGRNYGYTF	TGTGCCAGCAGCCAAGATCGGGGGGGGCGCAACTATGGCTACACCTTC
NA	13	many	TRBV2	TRBJ1-1	CASAPRTNTEAFF	TGTGCCAGCGCCCCCCGTACTAACACTGAAGCTTTCTTT
TRBD1	13	many	TRBV11-2	TRBJ2-7	CASSAGQGYEQYF	TGTGCCAGCAGCGCGGGACAGGGCTACGAGCAGTACTTC
NA	15	NA	TRBV6-1	TRBJ1-1	CASRYPGAPNTEAFF	TGTGCCAGCAGGTATCCAGGGGCTCCTAACACTGAAGCTTTCTTT
TRBD1	16	few	TRBV5-6	TRBJ2-1	CASSSLKDRVYNEQFF	TGTGCCAGCAGCTCCTTAAAGGACAGGGTTTACAATGAGCAGTTCTTC
NA	15	NA	TRBV18	TRBJ2-7	CASSLSRQAAYEQHF	TGTGCCAGCTCCCTCAGTAGACAGGCCGCCTACGAGCAGCACTTC
TRBD1	17	many	TRBV20-1	TRBJ2-1	CSARAPRQGVSYNEQFF	TGCAGTGCTAGAGCACCAAGACAGGGGGTCTCCTACAATGAGCAGTTCTTC
TRBD2	17	few	TRBV10-3	TRBJ2-2	CAISGVSGSRNTGELFF	TGTGCCATCAGTGGAGTTAGCGGGAGCAGGAACACCGGGGAGCTGTTTTTT
TRBD2	15	many	TRBV3-1	TRBJ2-1	CASSLGLAGVNEQFF	TGTGCCAGCAGCCTTGGACTAGCGGGAGTTAATGAGCAGTTCTTC
NA	20	NA	TRBV7-8	TRBJ2-7	CASSPGIRGVDPISNQDQYF	TGTGCCAGCAGCCCCGGAATACGCGGTGTGGACCCAATTAGTAATCAGGATCAGTACTTC
TRBD1	14	many	TRBV5-1	TRBJ2-1	CASALGQGEREQFF	TGCGCCAGCGCACTGGGGCAGGGGGAGCGGGAGCAGTTCTTC
TRBD2	16	NA	TRBV28	TRBJ2-5	CASSPPGSGGRETQYF	TGTGCCAGCAGTCCCCCAGGGTCGGGGGGGCGTGAGACCCAGTACTTC
NA	13	many	TRBV29-1	TRBJ1-1	CSVAYQTNTEAFF	TGCAGCGTTGCTTATCAAACGAACACTGAAGCTTTCTTT
NA	11	NA	TRBV29-1	TRBJ2-7	CSVTGAYEQYF	TGCAGCGTTACCGGAGCCTACGAGCAGTACTTC
TRBD1	14	many	TRBV7-2	TRBJ1-2	CASSLQGQGAGYTF	TGTGCCAGCAGCTTACAGGGACAGGGGGCTGGCTACACCTTC
NA	13	NA	TRBV5-6	TRBJ2-1	CASSPYSHNEQFF	TGTGCCAGCAGCCCGTACAGTCACAATGAGCAGTTCTTC
NA	12	few	TRBV3-1	TRBJ2-7	CASSQNTYEQYF	TGTGCCAGCAGCCAAAACACCTACGAGCAGTACTTC
TRBD2	15	many	TRBV7-9	TRBJ2-7	CASSATSGASYEQYF	TGTGCCAGCAGCGCGACTAGCGGGGCCTCCTACGAGCAGTACTTC
TRBD1	16	NA	TRBV20-1	TRBJ2-7	CSATDPGTGDGYEQYF	TGCAGTGCAACCGACCCCGGGACAGGGGATGGATACGAGCAGTACTTC
NA	14	NA	TRBV5-7	TRBJ2-7	CASSILSGIYEQYF	TGTGCCAGCAGCATACTTAGTGGGATCTACGAGCAGTACTTC
NA	14	many	TRBV7-2	TRBJ2-1	CASGPGQVYNEQFF	TGTGCCAGCGGCCCAGGGCAGGTATACAATGAGCAGTTCTTC
NA	12	many	TRBV12-3/TRBV12-4	TRBJ1-5	CAGGISNQPQHF	TGTGCCGGGGGGATCAGCAATCAGCCCCAGCATTTT
NA	11	many	TRBV18	TRBJ2-1	CASSPGTEQFF	TGTGCCAGCTCACCGGGTACTGAGCAGTTCTTC
TRBD1	13	NA	TRBV24-1	TRBJ2-7	CATSPNRGSEQYF	TGTGCCACCAGTCCTAACAGGGGATCCGAGCAGTACTTC
NA	13	NA	TRBV7-8	TRBJ2-5	CASSSEGRETQYF	TGTGCCAGCAGCTCGGAAGGGCGGGAGACCCAGTACTTC
NA	14	many	TRBV7-2	TRBJ2-3	CASSLDQGADTQYF	TGTGCCAGCAGCTTAGATCAGGGCGCAGATACGCAGTATTTT
TRBD2	16	many	TRBV20-1	TRBJ2-1	CSAPTPGLAGGEEQFF	TGCAGTGCTCCTACTCCCGGACTAGCGGGCGGGGAGGAGCAGTTCTTC
TRBD2	16	many	TRBV27	TRBJ2-1	CASSFWFSGGYNEQFF	TGTGCCAGCAGTTTTTGGTTCAGCGGGGGCTACAATGAGCAGTTCTTC
NA	13	NA	TRBV6-5	TRBJ2-4	CASSYSPPDIQYF	TGTGCCAGCAGTTACTCGCCACCGGACATTCAGTACTTC
NA	15	many	TRBV2	TRBJ1-1	CASSGTDPMNTEAFF	TGTGCCAGCAGTGGTACCGACCCCATGAACACTGAAGCTTTCTTT
NA	14	many	TRBV11-2	TRBJ1-5	CASSSGANNQPQHF	TGTGCCAGCAGCTCGGGGGCTAACAATCAGCCCCAGCATTTT
NA	12	NA	TRBV20-1	TRBJ2-3	CSALENTDTQYF	TGCAGTGCCCTAGAGAACACAGATACGCAGTATTTT
TRBD2	15	many	TRBV27	TRBJ2-1	CASSLVAGGYNEQFF	TGCGCCAGCAGCTTGGTTGCGGGAGGGTACAATGAGCAGTTCTTC
NA	11	many	TRBV7-2	TRBJ2-5	CASSEGNVQYF	TGTGCCAGCAGCGAGGGGAACGTGCAGTACTTC
NA	15	many	TRBV7-3	TRBJ2-1	CASSLSRGSMVEQFF	TGTGCCAGCAGCTTGTCGAGGGGAAGCATGGTTGAGCAGTTCTTC
TRBD2	15	many	TRBV20-1	TRBJ2-1	CSVTPVSGPYNEQFF	TGCAGTGTTACGCCGGTTAGCGGGCCCTACAATGAGCAGTTCTTC
TRBD2	18	NA	TRBV7-3	TRBJ2-1	CASSRAPIRGSSYNEQFF	TGTGCCAGCAGCCGAGCGCCGATACGCGGGAGCTCCTACAATGAGCAGTTCTTC
NA	14	many	TRBV2	TRBJ2-2	CASSVERDTGELFF	TGTGCCAGCAGTGTGGAGCGGGACACCGGGGAGCTGTTTTTT
NA	17	NA	TRBV7-3	TRBJ2-3	CASSLRVGTLGVDTQYF	TGTGCCAGCAGCTTGAGGGTCGGGACTCTGGGGGTAGATACGCAGTATTTT
NA	15	many	TRBV12-3/TRBV12-4	TRBJ2-7	CASSARTNPSYEQYF	TGTGCCAGCAGTGCGAGGACTAACCCCTCCTACGAGCAGTACTTC
TRBD1	12	many	TRBV28	TRBJ2-1	CASSTGADEQFF	TGTGCCAGCAGTACAGGGGCAGATGAGCAGTTCTTC
NA	15	NA	TRBV12-3/TRBV12-4	TRBJ1-2	CASSLRGGILYGYTF	TGTGCCAGCAGTTTACGCGGGGGGATCCTCTATGGCTACACCTTC
NA	14	few	TRBV6-2/TRBV6-3	TRBJ2-1	CASPGQRSYNEQFF	TGTGCCAGCCCCGGACAGAGGTCCTACAATGAGCAGTTCTTC
NA	16	many	TRBV6-1	TRBJ1-1	CASSFWGDGVDTEAFF	TGTGCCAGCAGCTTTTGGGGGGATGGTGTTGACACTGAAGCTTTCTTT
NA	15	many	TRBV6-2/TRBV6-3	TRBJ1-2	CASSWGGGGADGYTF	TGTGCCAGCAGTTGGGGAGGAGGGGGAGCGGATGGCTACACCTTC
TRBD2	14	many	TRBV7-2	TRBJ2-7	CASSFGLAGYEQYF	TGTGCCAGCAGCTTCGGACTAGCGGGGTACGAGCAGTACTTC